This is a list of T cell receptor beta chains from one sample in a study of Ad26.COV2.S vaccination and SARS-CoV-2 variants. Measured with immunoSEQ multiplex PCR; TCRdb has only the in-frame clones, and not every one. This repertoire shows 350,000 to 450,000 clones, about 89% found once; its top ten account for over 1.5%. The material was peripheral blood, obtained in a trial of Ad26.COV2.S vaccine versus placebo. The receptors stem from a person aged 18-65 years who received the Ad26.COV2.S COVID-19 vaccine or a placebo. The CDR3 runs from the conserved cysteine through the conserved F or W. D genes are given only for firm matches. Clone size is given for some rows only: seen once, a few or many times, or a class if the clone is expanded.

NA,TRBV5-1,TRBJ1-2,NA,CASSLGKGRGYTF,TGCGCCAGCAGCTTGGGAAAAGGGAGAGGCTACACCTTC
NA,TRBV7-9,TRBJ1-2,NA,CASSDDTGRGYTF,TGTGCCAGCAGCGACGACACCGGACGAGGCTACACCTTC
few,TRBV20-1,TRBJ1-3,NA,CSAPLGNTIYF,TGCAGTGCCCCTCTTGGAAACACCATATATTTT
NA,TRBV14,TRBJ2-7,NA,CASSPLGANRAEQYF,TGTGCCAGCAGCCCCTTGGGGGCTAACCGTGCCGAGCAGTACTTC
NA,TRBV5-4,TRBJ2-5,TRBD1,CASSAQQGPVETQYF,TGTGCCAGCAGCGCGCAACAGGGGCCCGTGGAGACCCAGTACTTC
NA,TRBV7-9,TRBJ1-5,TRBD1,CASSRTGVGQPQHF,TGTGCCAGCAGCAGGACAGGGGTTGGACAGCCCCAGCATTTT
NA,TRBV28,TRBJ2-1,NA,CASSSSISEQFF,TGTGCCAGCAGTTCCTCAATAAGTGAGCAGTTCTTC
NA,TRBV19,TRBJ1-2,NA,CASSPRDGYGYTF,TGTGCCAGTAGTCCCCGCGATGGGTATGGCTACACCTTC
NA,TRBV7-9,TRBJ1-4,TRBD1,CASSLTGGDGEKLFF,TGTGCCAGCAGTTTGACAGGGGGCGATGGTGAAAAACTGTTTTTT
NA,TRBV4-3,TRBJ2-7,TRBD1,CASSQGTGKSSYEQYF,TGCGCCAGCAGCCAGGGGACAGGGAAATCCTCCTACGAGCAGTACTTC
NA,TRBV5-1,TRBJ2-7,NA,CASSLDGYPYEQYF,TGCGCCAGCAGCTTGGATGGGTATCCCTACGAGCAGTACTTC
NA,TRBV9,TRBJ2-2,TRBD1,CASSVTRQGSNTGELFF,TGTGCCAGCAGCGTGACGCGACAGGGCTCGAACACCGGGGAGCTGTTTTTT
NA,TRBV30,TRBJ1-1,TRBD1,CAWSVLSGTVNTEAFF,TGTGCCTGGAGCGTGCTTTCCGGGACAGTGAACACTGAAGCTTTCTTT
NA,TRBV9,TRBJ2-7,TRBD2,CASSVAPSGEYEQYF,TGTGCCAGCAGCGTAGCTCCTAGCGGGGAGTACGAGCAGTACTTC
NA,TRBV30,TRBJ2-3,NA,CAWTIGGDTQYF,TGTGCCTGGACGATCGGAGGAGATACGCAGTATTTT
NA,TRBV29-1,TRBJ2-2,NA,CSASKGRTGELFF,TGCAGCGCCTCGAAGGGACGGACCGGGGAGCTGTTTTTT
NA,TRBV19,TRBJ2-1,TRBD2,CASSIGPGGSQFF,TGTGCCAGTAGTATAGGACCGGGAGGGTCCCAATTCTTC
NA,TRBV5-5,TRBJ1-5,TRBD1,CASSSRDSWYQPQHF,TGTGCCAGCAGCTCACGGGACAGTTGGTATCAGCCCCAGCATTTT
NA,TRBV6-2/TRBV6-3,TRBJ2-7,TRBD2,CASSPGWSGRALGYEQYF,TGTGCCAGCAGCCCTGGTTGGAGCGGGAGGGCCCTTGGTTACGAGCAGTACTTC
NA,TRBV9,TRBJ2-1,TRBD2,CASSAWTSGGYNEQFF,TGTGCCAGCAGCGCCTGGACTAGCGGGGGGTACAATGAGCAGTTCTTC
NA,TRBV5-4,TRBJ2-2,TRBD2,CASSRRSGRAAGELFF,TGTGCCAGCAGCCGACGGAGCGGGAGGGCGGCCGGGGAGCTGTTTTTT
NA,TRBV11-3,TRBJ2-1,TRBD2,CASSLDPIAGEQFF,TGTGCCAGCAGCTTAGATCCCATAGCGGGTGAGCAGTTCTTC
NA,TRBV15,TRBJ2-1,TRBD2,CATSREGNVGSGRAYNEQFF,TGTGCCACCAGCAGAGAGGGGAATGTTGGTAGCGGGAGGGCCTACAATGAGCAGTTCTTC
NA,TRBV18,TRBJ2-1,NA,CASSPRDKPYNEQFF,TGTGCCAGCTCACCCCGGGACAAACCATACAATGAGCAGTTCTTC
NA,TRBV27,TRBJ2-2,TRBD2,CASSPRLAGLANTGELFF,TGTGCCAGCAGTCCTCGACTAGCGGGACTCGCAAACACCGGGGAGCTGTTTTTT
NA,TRBV28,TRBJ2-5,NA,CASSSPGVETQYF,TGTGCCAGCAGTTCCCCGGGTGTCGAGACCCAGTACTTC
NA,TRBV12-5,TRBJ1-1,TRBD1,CASALGQGTNTEAFF,TGTGCTAGTGCCTTGGGACAGGGGACGAACACTGAAGCTTTCTTT
NA,TRBV28,TRBJ2-4,NA,CASSSTRRPQNIQYF,TGTGCCAGCAGTTCTACTAGAAGGCCACAAAACATTCAGTACTTC
once,TRBV7-9,TRBJ2-7,TRBD1,CASSLGLYRGGEQYF,TGTGCCAGCAGCTTAGGCTTGTACAGGGGTGGCGAGCAGTACTTC
NA,TRBV6-2/TRBV6-3,TRBJ2-7,TRBD2,CASSFYRLAGYEQYF,TGTGCCAGCAGTTTTTACCGACTAGCGGGCTACGAGCAGTACTTC
few,TRBV5-4,TRBJ2-7,TRBD2,CASSFSSGRSYEQYF,TGTGCCAGCAGCTTCTCTAGCGGGCGCTCCTACGAGCAGTACTTC
NA,TRBV11-3,TRBJ2-3,NA,CASSFWGAIGTDTQYF,TGTGCCAGCAGCTTCTGGGGAGCAATCGGCACAGATACGCAGTATTTT
NA,TRBV7-8,TRBJ1-1,NA,CASSLSYGGRTEAFF,TGTGCCAGCAGCTTATCTTACGGGGGCCGCACTGAAGCTTTCTTT
once,TRBV4-2,TRBJ1-1,TRBD1,CASSQEYRGDSEAFF,TGTGCCAGCAGCCAAGAATATAGGGGGGACAGTGAAGCTTTCTTT
NA,TRBV6-5,TRBJ2-7,NA,CASRQTAYEQYF,TGTGCCAGCAGGCAAACGGCCTACGAGCAGTACTTC
few,TRBV11-3,TRBJ2-3,TRBD2,CASSLVGTSGAPDTQYF,TGTGCCAGCAGCTTAGTTGGGACTAGCGGAGCCCCAGATACGCAGTATTTT
NA,TRBV10-3,TRBJ2-2,NA,CATTLDTNTGELFF,TGTGCCACCACTTTGGACACGAACACCGGGGAGCTGTTTTTT
NA,TRBV7-9,TRBJ1-5,NA,CASSASTQGWNQPQHF,TGTGCCAGCAGCGCGAGCACACAGGGATGGAATCAGCCCCAGCATTTT
once,TRBV12-3/TRBV12-4,TRBJ2-1,NA,CASSRYNEQFF,TGTGCCAGCAGCAGGTACAATGAGCAGTTCTTC
few,TRBV6-4,TRBJ2-5,NA,CASAPAAGDRETQYF,TGTGCCAGCGCTCCTGCGGCAGGGGACCGAGAGACCCAGTACTTC
once,TRBV12-3/TRBV12-4,TRBJ2-7,NA,CASSQASVSEQYF,TGTGCCAGCAGTCAGGCTTCAGTCTCCGAGCAGTACTTC